This TCR beta chain was obtained from a study of technical replicates of blood from several donors. The table came from immunoSEQ multiplex PCR; TCRdb's copy has only in-frame clones and leaves some out. The repertoire holds over 60,000 clones, roughly 91% seen once, with around 4.9% in the top ten. CDR1 is SNHLY, CDR2 FYNNEI, per germline. J was trimmed by 5 bases and V by 6 bases; bases with no gene match: 1. The CDR3 is 13 amino acids. The chain recombines TRBV2 with TRBJ2-1; TRBD2 aligns across 10 bases. Sequencing was done on a sample of PBMCs. This clonotype originated in a human donor in good health. Some clones in this sample may be carry-over from other donors' samples. CDR3 protein: CASRGTSDNEQFF. The CDR3 coding sequence is TGTGCCAGCAGGGGGACTAGCGACAATGAGCAGTTCTTC.